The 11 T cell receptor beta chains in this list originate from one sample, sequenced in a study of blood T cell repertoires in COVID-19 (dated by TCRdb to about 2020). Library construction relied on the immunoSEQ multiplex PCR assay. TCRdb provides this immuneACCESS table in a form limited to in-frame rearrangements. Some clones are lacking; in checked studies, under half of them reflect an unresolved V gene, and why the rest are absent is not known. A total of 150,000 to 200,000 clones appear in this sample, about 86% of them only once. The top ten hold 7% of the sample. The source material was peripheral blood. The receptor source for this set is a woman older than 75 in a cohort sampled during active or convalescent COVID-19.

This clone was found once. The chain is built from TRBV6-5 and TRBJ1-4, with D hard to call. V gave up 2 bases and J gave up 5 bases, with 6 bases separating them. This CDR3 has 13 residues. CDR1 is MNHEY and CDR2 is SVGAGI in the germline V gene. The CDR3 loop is CASSYSRNEKLFF. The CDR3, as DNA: TGTGCCAGCAGTTACAGCAGGAATGAAAAACTGTTTTTT.

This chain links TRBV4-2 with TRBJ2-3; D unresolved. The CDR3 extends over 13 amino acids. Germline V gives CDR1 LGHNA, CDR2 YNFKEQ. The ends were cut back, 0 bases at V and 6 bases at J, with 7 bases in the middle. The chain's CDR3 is CASSQEVRDTQYF. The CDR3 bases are TGTGCCAGCAGCCAAGAAGTCAGGGATACGCAGTATTTT.

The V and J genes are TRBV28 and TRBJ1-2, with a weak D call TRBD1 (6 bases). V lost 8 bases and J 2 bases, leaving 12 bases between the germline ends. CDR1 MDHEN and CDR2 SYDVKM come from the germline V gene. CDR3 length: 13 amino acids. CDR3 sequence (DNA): TGTGCCAGCTTACAGGGCTGGAACTATGGCTACACCTTC. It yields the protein CASLQGWNYGYTF.

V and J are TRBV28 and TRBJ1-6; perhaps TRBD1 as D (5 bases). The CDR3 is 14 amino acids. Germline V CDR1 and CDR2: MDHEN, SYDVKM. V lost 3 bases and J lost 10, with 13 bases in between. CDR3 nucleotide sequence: TGTGCCAGCAGTTTCCGGCCAGGGTTGTCACCCCTCCACTTT. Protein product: CASSFRPGLSPLHF.

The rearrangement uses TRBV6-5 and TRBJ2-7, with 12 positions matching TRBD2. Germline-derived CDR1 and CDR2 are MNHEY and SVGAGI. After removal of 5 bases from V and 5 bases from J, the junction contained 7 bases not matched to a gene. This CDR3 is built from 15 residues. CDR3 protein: CASSPSGRASHEQYV. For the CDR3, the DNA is TGTGCCAGCAGTCCTAGCGGGAGGGCCAGCCACGAGCAGTACGTC.

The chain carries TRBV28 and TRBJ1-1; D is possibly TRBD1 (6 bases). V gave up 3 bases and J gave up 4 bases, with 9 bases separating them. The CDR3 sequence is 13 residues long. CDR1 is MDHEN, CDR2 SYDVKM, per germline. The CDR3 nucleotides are TGTGCCAGCAGTTTTTTAGGGGGCACTGAAGCTTTCTTT. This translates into CASSFLGGTEAFF.

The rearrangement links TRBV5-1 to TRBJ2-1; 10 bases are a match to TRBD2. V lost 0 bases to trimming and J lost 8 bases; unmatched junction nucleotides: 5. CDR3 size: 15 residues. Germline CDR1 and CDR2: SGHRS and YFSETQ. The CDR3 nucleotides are TGCGCCAGCAGCTTGGTAGCTAGCGGGAGTTATGAGCAGTTCTTC. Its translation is CASSLVASGSYEQFF.

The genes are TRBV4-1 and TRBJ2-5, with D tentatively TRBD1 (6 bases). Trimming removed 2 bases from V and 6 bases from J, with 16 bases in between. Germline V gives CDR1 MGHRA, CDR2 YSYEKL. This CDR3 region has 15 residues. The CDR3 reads CASSQFFSGAKTQYF. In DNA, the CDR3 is TGCGCCAGCAGCCAATTTTTTTCAGGGGCGAAGACCCAGTACTTC.

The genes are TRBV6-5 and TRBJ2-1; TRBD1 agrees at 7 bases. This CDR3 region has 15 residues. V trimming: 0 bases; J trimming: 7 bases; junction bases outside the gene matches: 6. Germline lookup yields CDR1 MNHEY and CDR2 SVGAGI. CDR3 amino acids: CASSYSNNRGNEQFF. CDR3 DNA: TGTGCCAGCAGTTACTCGAATAACAGGGGTAATGAGCAGTTCTTC.

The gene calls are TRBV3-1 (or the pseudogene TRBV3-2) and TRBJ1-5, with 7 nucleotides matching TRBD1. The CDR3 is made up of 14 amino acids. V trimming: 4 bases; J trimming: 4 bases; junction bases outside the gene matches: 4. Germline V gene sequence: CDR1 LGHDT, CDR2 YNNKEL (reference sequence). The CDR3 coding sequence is TGTGCCAGCAGCCTCGGGACAGCAAATCAGCCCCAGCATTTT. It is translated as CASSLGTANQPQHF.

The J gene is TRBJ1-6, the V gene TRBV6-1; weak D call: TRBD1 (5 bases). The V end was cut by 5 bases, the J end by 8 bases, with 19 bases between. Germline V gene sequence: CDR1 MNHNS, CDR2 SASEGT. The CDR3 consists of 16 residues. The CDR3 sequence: CASSKDSIPLDSPLHF. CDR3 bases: TGTGCCAGCAGTAAAGACAGTATCCCCCTTGATTCACCCCTCCACTTT.